These 13 T cell receptor beta chains share one sample of origin, sequenced in a study of blood T cell repertoires in COVID-19. Libraries were prepared by immunoSEQ multiplex PCR; TCRdb keeps only in-frame clonotypes and omits some of them. The data contain about 180,000 clones, around 82% of them singletons. The sample comprised peripheral blood. Every receptor here comes from a woman of 80 years or more with acute or convalescent COVID-19.

This rearrangement joins TRBV19 to TRBJ2-3; 8 nucleotides match TRBD2. This CDR3 region has 14 residues. The junction had 8 bases not matched to a gene; V was cut back by 9 bases and J by 3 bases. Germline V gene data show CDR1 as LNHDA and CDR2 as SQIVND (reference sequence). CDR3 in DNA: TGTGCCAGCCAGGCGGCGGGGGGAACAGATACGCAGTATTTT. Encoded protein: CASQAAGGTDTQYF.

This clone came up once. The chain employs TRBV27 and TRBJ1-1; D might be TRBD1 (6 bases). This CDR3 spans 15 amino acids. The germline V and J ends were trimmed by 6 bases and 4 bases, with 18 bases remaining between them. Germline V gene sequence: CDR1 MNHEY, CDR2 SMNVEV (reference sequence). This CDR3 reads CASRPTTGLGTEAFF. The DNA for the CDR3 is TGTGCCAGCAGACCAACGACAGGCCTGGGCACTGAAGCTTTCTTT.

V and J are TRBV6-5 and TRBJ2-6; D is undetermined. V was pared by 0 bases and J by 2 bases, with 8 bases between. This CDR3 has 16 residues. The germline gives CDR1 MNHEY, CDR2 SVGAGI. The CDR3 sequence: CASSYSMQAGANVLTF. CDR3 nucleotide sequence: TGTGCCAGCAGTTACTCGATGCAGGCTGGGGCCAACGTCCTGACTTTC.

This chain uses TRBV2 with TRBJ1-2, with 7 positions matching TRBD1. Trimming cost V 1 base and J 1 base; bases outside gene matches: 3. In germline, CDR1 is SNHLY, CDR2 FYNNEI. The CDR3 extends over 15 amino acids. In DNA, the CDR3 is TGTGCCAGCAGTGAAGACAGGGGTGGTAACTATGGCTACACCTTC. It yields the protein CASSEDRGGNYGYTF.

V and J are TRBV19 and TRBJ1-3; D not certain. The CDR3 has 14 amino acids. V was shortened by 8 bases and J by 6 bases, with 17 bases between the two germline ends. The germline V gene has CDR1 LNHDA and CDR2 SQIVND (reference sequence). The CDR3 loop reads CASQPGGSINTIYF. The CDR3 DNA follows: TGTGCCAGTCAACCTGGAGGCAGTATAAACACCATATATTTT.

The V call is TRBV15, the J call TRBJ1-1, with 8 nucleotides matching TRBD1. The CDR3 runs to 19 residues. The J segment lost 3 bases and the V segment lost 1 base, leaving 16 bases of the junction unmatched. Germline CDR1 and CDR2: LNHNV and YYDKDF (reference sequence). The chain's CDR3 is CATSRAWGRGRQVDTEAFF. As DNA, the CDR3 is TGTGCCACCAGCAGAGCTTGGGGCAGGGGGCGCCAGGTCGACACTGAAGCTTTCTTT.

CDR3 bases: TGTGCCAGTAGTAAGGGACAGGGGGTCTACGAGCAGTACTTC. Translating it yields CASSKGQGVYEQYF. The chain uses TRBV19 and TRBJ2-7; 11 bases line up with TRBD1. CDR3 length: 14 amino acids. V lost 4 bases and J lost 3; bases outside the gene matches: 2. CDR1 and CDR2 from the germline V gene are LNHDA and SQIVND (reference sequence).

This clone was found once. The chain carries TRBV6-2 or TRBV6-3 and TRBJ1-2; 9 bases are a match to TRBD1. CDR1 is MNHEY and CDR2 is SVGEGT in the germline V gene. This CDR3 is 13 amino acids long. The V segment lost 4 bases and the J segment 8 bases; nucleotides outside the gene matches: 5. The CDR3 here is CASSFATGGGYTF. The CDR3 bases are TGTGCCAGCAGTTTCGCGACAGGGGGAGGCTACACCTTC.

J is TRBJ2-3 and V is TRBV19; 11 positions match TRBD2. Unmatched junction bases numbered 5, after V lost 7 bases and J lost 2 bases. CDR1 is LNHDA and CDR2 is SQIVND in the germline V gene (reference sequence). The CDR3 extends over 15 amino acids. CDR3 in amino acids: CASTWTSGPTDTQYF. For the CDR3, the DNA is TGTGCCAGTACGTGGACTAGCGGGCCCACAGATACGCAGTATTTT.

The chain joins TRBV3-1 (or the pseudogene TRBV3-2) to TRBJ2-2; 8 nucleotides agree with TRBD1. This CDR3 comprises 18 residues. V shed 1 base, J shed 6 bases, and the junction held 13 bases outside the gene matches. Germline loops: CDR1 LGHDT, CDR2 YNNKEL (reference sequence). The CDR3 loop is CASSQVFGTAGGAGELFF. In nucleotides, the CDR3 is TGTGCCAGCAGCCAAGTTTTCGGGACTGCAGGGGGCGCCGGGGAGCTGTTTTTT.

V and J are TRBV3-1 (or the pseudogene TRBV3-2) and TRBJ2-5, with D possibly TRBD2 on 6 matching bases. Trimming pared 4 bases from V and 4 bases from J, leaving 13 bases between. Germline V gives CDR1 LGHDT, CDR2 YNNKEL (reference sequence). The CDR3 is 14 amino acids. Here the CDR3 reads CASSLAAGPETQYF. CDR3 coding DNA: TGTGCCAGCAGCCTCGCCGCGGGGCCAGAGACCCAGTACTTC.

The chain recombines TRBV5-1 with TRBJ1-1, with D tentatively TRBD1 (5 bases). The germline V gene encodes CDR1 SGHRS and CDR2 YFSETQ. The CDR3 is 13 residues long. V was cut by 2 bases and J by 5 bases, with 10 bases left in between. The CDR3 sequence is CASSFDGGTEAFF. For the CDR3, the DNA is TGCGCCAGCAGCTTTGACGGGGGAACTGAAGCTTTCTTT.

The chain couples TRBV25-1 to TRBJ2-1; a weak D match, TRBD1 (6 bases). The V gene lost 6 bases and the J gene lost 6 bases, with 18 bases spanning the gap. CDR3 size: 15 residues. From germline, CDR1 is MGHDK and CDR2 SYGVNS. This chain's CDR3 is CASSSEGVLGNEQFF. As DNA, the CDR3 is TGTGCCAGCAGCTCTGAGGGGGTTTTGGGCAATGAGCAGTTCTTC.